This TCR beta chain was captured by sequencing in a study of CD8+ T cells in alopecia areata. Study background: Tofacitinib was taken orally by treated patients, and the dose was 5 to 10 mg twice daily. Overall study findings and caveats: Unlike in mice, where it was clearer, TCR sharing across patients was less clear, possibly HLA-related.

Extraction and reverse transcription of RNA yielded cDNA as the sequencing template. Assay: immunoSEQ multiplex PCR; the TCRdb copy retains only in-frame clones and omits some. The sample includes almost 250,000 clones, around 67% of them seen just once. This CDR3 is 13 amino acids long. Trimming took off 4 bases at V and 8 bases at J, with 14 bases between the two ends. Germline V gene sequence: CDR1 MNHEY, CDR2 SVGAGI. Comments on this clone: What it binds is not known.

This TCR derives from a human donor with alopecia areata. The sequencing used CD4+ T cells sorted from blood, collected at week 0. This chain joins TRBV6-5 and TRBJ1-2; D possibly corresponds to TRBD1 (6 bases). The CDR3 coding sequence is TGTGCCAGCAGTTTGACAGGCTCCGAGGGCTACACCTTC. Protein sequence: CASSLTGSEGYTF.